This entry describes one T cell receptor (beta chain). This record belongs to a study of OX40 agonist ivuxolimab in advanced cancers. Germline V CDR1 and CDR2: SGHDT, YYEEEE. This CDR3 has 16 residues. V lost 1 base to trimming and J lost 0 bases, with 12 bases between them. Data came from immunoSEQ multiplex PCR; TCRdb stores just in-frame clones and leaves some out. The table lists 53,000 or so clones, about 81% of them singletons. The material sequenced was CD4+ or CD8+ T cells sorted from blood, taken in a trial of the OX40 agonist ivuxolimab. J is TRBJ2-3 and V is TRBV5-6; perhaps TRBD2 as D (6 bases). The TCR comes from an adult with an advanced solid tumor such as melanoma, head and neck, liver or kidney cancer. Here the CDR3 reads CASSLQTSGSTDTQYF. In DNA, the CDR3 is TGTGCCAGCAGCTTGCAGACTAGTGGGAGCACAGATACGCAGTATTTT.